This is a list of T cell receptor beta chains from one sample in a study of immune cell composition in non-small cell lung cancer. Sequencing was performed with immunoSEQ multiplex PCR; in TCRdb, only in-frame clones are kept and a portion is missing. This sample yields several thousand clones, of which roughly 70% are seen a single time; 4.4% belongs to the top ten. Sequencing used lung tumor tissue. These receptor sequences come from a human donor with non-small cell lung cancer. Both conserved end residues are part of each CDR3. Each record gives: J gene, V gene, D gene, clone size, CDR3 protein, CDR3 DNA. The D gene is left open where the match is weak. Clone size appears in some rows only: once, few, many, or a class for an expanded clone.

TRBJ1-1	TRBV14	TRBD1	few	CASSPYSDRSSEAFF	TGTGCCAGCAGCCCCTATTCGGACAGGTCCTCTGAAGCTTTCTTT
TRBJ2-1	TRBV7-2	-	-	CASSSTWDTIEQFF	TGTGCCAGCAGCTCGACGTGGGACACCATCGAGCAGTTCTTC
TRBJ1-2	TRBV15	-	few	CATSREEGDGYTF	TGTGCCACCAGCAGAGAGGAGGGAGATGGCTACACCTTC
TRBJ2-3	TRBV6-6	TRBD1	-	CASSLLQGASTDTQYF	TGTGCCAGCAGTCTCTTACAGGGGGCAAGCACAGATACGCAGTATTTT
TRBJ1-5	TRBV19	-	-	CASSTVRGNQPQHF	TGTGCCAGTAGTACAGTCCGTGGCAATCAGCCCCAGCATTTT
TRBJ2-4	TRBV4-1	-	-	CASSQGARKNIQYF	TGCGCCAGCAGCCAAGGGGCTCGTAAAAACATTCAGTACTTC
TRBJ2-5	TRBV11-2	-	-	CASRAYGTQRETQYF	TGTGCCAGCCGAGCGTACGGGACTCAGCGAGAGACCCAGTACTTC
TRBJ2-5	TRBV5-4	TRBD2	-	CASGRTSGSQETQYF	TGTGCCAGCGGAAGGACTAGCGGGAGCCAAGAGACCCAGTACTTC
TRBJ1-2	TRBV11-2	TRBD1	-	CASSASSRQGSYGYTF	TGTGCCAGCAGCGCAAGTTCTCGACAGGGGAGCTATGGCTACACCTTC
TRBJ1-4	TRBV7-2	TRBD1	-	CASSLRTGGDEKLFF	TGTGCCAGCAGCTTAAGGACAGGGGGCGATGAAAAACTGTTTTTT
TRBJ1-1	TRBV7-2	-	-	CASSLRTLNTEAFF	TGTGCCAGCAGCTTACGGACACTGAACACTGAAGCTTTCTTT
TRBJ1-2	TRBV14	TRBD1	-	CASSHMGQGANYGYTF	TGTGCCAGCAGCCATATGGGACAGGGGGCTAACTATGGCTACACCTTC
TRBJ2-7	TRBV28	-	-	CASSFSRLFYEQYF	TGTGCCAGCAGTTTTTCCAGGCTTTTCTACGAGCAGTACTTC
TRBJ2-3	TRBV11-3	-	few	CASSLDSSTDTQYF	TGTGCCAGCAGCTTAGATAGCAGCACAGATACGCAGTATTTT
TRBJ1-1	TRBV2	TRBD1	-	CASSGTGVGAFF	TGTGCCAGCAGTGGTACAGGGGTGGGAGCTTTCTTT
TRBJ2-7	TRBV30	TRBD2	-	CAGRGRRLAGHYEQYF	TGTGCCGGAAGGGGTCGGCGGCTAGCGGGACACTACGAGCAGTACTTC
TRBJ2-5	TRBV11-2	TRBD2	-	CASSLSSGAVETQYF	TGTGCCAGCAGCTTATCTAGCGGGGCGGTGGAGACCCAGTACTTC
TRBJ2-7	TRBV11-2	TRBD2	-	CASSLVDSGLPYEQYF	TGTGCCAGCAGCTTAGTTGATAGCGGGCTACCCTACGAGCAGTACTTC
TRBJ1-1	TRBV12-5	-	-	CASGFDSISEAFF	TGTGCTAGTGGTTTTGACAGCATTTCTGAAGCTTTCTTT
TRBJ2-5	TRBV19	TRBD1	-	CASSVTGAQRETQYF	TGTGCCAGTAGCGTAACAGGGGCTCAGAGAGAGACCCAGTACTTC
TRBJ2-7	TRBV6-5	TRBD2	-	CASRPEVAGPVYF	TGTGCCAGCAGACCGGAGGTAGCGGGCCCGGTGTACTTC
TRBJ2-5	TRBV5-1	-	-	CASTLTVLQETQYF	TGCGCCAGCACCTTGACAGTACTCCAAGAGACCCAGTACTTC
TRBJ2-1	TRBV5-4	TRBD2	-	CASSLGGSAGVYNEQFF	TGTGCCAGCAGCTTGGGTGGGTCGGCGGGGGTTTACAATGAGCAGTTCTTC
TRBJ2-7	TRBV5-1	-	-	CASSLTSGNEQYF	TGCGCCAGCAGCTTGACGTCCGGGAACGAGCAGTACTTC
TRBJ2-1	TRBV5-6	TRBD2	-	CASRPGTSGGTFRGEQFF	TGTGCCAGCAGGCCCGGGACTAGCGGGGGGACCTTCCGAGGGGAGCAGTTCTTC
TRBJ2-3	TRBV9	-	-	CASSKTSLPSTDTQYF	TGTGCCAGCAGCAAAACTAGCCTACCTAGCACAGATACGCAGTATTTT
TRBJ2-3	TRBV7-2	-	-	CASSPYTDTQYF	TGTGCCAGCAGCCCTTACACAGATACGCAGTATTTT
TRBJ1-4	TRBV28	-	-	CASTASEKLFF	TGTGCCAGCACCGCGTCGGAAAAACTGTTTTTT
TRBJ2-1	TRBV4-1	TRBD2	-	CASSQATSATYNEQFF	TGCGCCAGCAGCCAGGCTACTAGCGCTACCTACAATGAACAGTTCTTC
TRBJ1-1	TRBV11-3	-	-	CASSLGWQGPYTEAFF	TGTGCCAGCAGCTTAGGATGGCAGGGCCCCTACACTGAAGCTTTCTTT
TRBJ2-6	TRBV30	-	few	CAWTVFSGANVLTF	TGTGCCTGGACAGTTTTCTCTGGGGCCAACGTCCTGACTTTC
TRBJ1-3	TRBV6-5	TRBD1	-	CASSTPQGNTIYF	TGTGCCAGCAGTACCCCACAGGGGAACACCATATATTTT
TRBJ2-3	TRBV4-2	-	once	CASSHPLRGASTDTQYF	TGTGCCAGCAGCCACCCTCTGCGGGGCGCTAGCACAGATACGCAGTATTTT
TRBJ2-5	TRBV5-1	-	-	CASSRSGGGEETQYF	TGCGCCAGCAGCCGTAGCGGAGGGGGGGAAGAGACCCAGTACTTC
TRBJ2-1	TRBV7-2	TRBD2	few	CASSLGLAGVNEQFF	TGTGCCAGCAGCTTAGGACTAGCGGGAGTCAATGAGCAGTTCTTC
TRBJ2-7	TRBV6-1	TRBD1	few	CASSAGQGIGEQYF	TGTGCCAGCAGTGCCGGACAGGGGATCGGCGAGCAGTACTTC
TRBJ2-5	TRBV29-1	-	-	CSVEAMGVETQYF	TGCAGCGTTGAAGCGATGGGAGTGGAGACCCAGTACTTC
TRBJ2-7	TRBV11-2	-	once	CASSLLMSSYEQYF	TGTGCCAGCAGCTTACTGATGAGCTCCTACGAGCAGTACTTC
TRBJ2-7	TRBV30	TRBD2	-	CALETSGVLGEEQYF	TGTGCCTTGGAGACTAGCGGGGTCCTGGGGGAAGAGCAGTACTTC
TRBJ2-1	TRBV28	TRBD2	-	CASSSIGEGHEQFF	TGTGCCAGCAGTTCGATTGGGGAGGGCCATGAGCAGTTCTTC
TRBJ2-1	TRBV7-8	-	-	CATGGRFYNEQFF	TGTGCCACCGGGGGGCGCTTCTACAATGAGCAGTTCTTC
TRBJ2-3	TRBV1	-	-	CTSSHTGGTDTQYF	TGCACCAGCAGCCATACAGGAGGCACAGATACGCAGTATTTT
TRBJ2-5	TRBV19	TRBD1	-	CASSPAYRGRRETQYF	TGTGCCAGTAGTCCAGCCTACAGGGGGCGGAGAGAGACCCAGTACTTC
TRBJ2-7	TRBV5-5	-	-	CASSPRRDSSYEQYF	TGTGCCAGCAGCCCAAGACGGGACTCTTCCTACGAGCAGTACTTC
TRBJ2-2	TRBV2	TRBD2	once	CASRASSGKAAGELFF	TGTGCCAGCAGAGCCTCTAGCGGAAAGGCGGCCGGGGAGCTGTTTTTT